Listed here are 14 T cell receptor beta chains from one sample, sequenced in a study. TCRdb fed the RT-PCR reads into MiXCR, producing one record per CDR3 protein. The sample has 550,000 to 750,000 distinct CDR3 sequences, 13% to 15% seen once. The sequencing sample was made of memory CD4+ T cells from blood. Receptor source: a female donor in good health, serving as a healthy control.

Turning to this clonotype: One junction end does not reproduce the germline sequence, and a read error may be involved. This chain joins TRBV7-2 and TRBJ2-1; 9 nucleotides match TRBD2. This CDR3 has 13 amino acids. Germline assignment: CDR1 SGHTA and CDR2 FQGNSA. CDR3 residues: CASSLAGVREQFF. As DNA, the CDR3 is TGTGCCAGCAGTTTAGCGGGAGTAAGGGAGCAGTTCTTC.

The chain couples TRBV7-2 to TRBJ1-1; a possible D gene is TRBD1 (5 bases). The CDR3 extends over 15 amino acids. CDR1 and CDR2 from the germline V gene are SGHTA and FQGNSA. Deletions cut 1 base from V and 3 bases from J, with 12 bases between. In nucleotides, the CDR3 is TGTGCCAGCAGCTTAGGTCCCCAGGGTTACACTGAAGCTTTCTTT. Amino acid sequence: CASSLGPQGYTEAFF.

This clonotype occurred a few times. The rearrangement links TRBV24-1 to TRBJ2-2, with TRBD1 matching over 7 bases. The CDR3 has 17 amino acids. Trimming cost V 3 bases and J 1 base; bases outside gene matches: 7. Germline CDR1 and CDR2: KGHDR and SFDVKD. CDR3 DNA: TGTGCCACCAGTGATGTGGGCAGACAGGGGAACACCGGGGAGCTGTTTTTT. This translates into CATSDVGRQGNTGELFF.

Comment on this clonotype: A much larger clonotype is one base distant, so this may be a read error. This chain links TRBV6-5 with TRBJ2-7; 11 nucleotides line up with TRBD2. The CDR3 loop spans 15 amino acids. Germline CDR1 MNHEY, CDR2 SVGAGI. The V gene end was trimmed by 7 bases and the J gene end by 5 bases; junction bases not matched to a gene: 10. The CDR3 DNA sequence: TGTGCCAGCAAGCCTCGACTAGCGGGAAACCACGAGCAGTACTTC. This sequence encodes CASKPRLAGNHEQYF.

The chain joins TRBV12-3 or TRBV12-4 to TRBJ2-5; D might be TRBD2 (5 bases). Trimming cost V 3 bases and J 5 bases, with 13 bases left between them. The length of the CDR3 is 14 residues. The CDR3 nucleotides are TGTGCCAGCAGTTTGTCGGGTCCGGGGGAGACCCAGTACTTC. Its translation is CASSLSGPGETQYF.

As DNA, the CDR3 is TGTGCCAGCAGGGGACAGGGGAAGTACCAAGAGACCCAGTACTTC. It yields the protein CASRGQGKYQETQYF. V is TRBV6-2 or TRBV6-3 and J is TRBJ2-5, with 10 nucleotides matching TRBD1. CDR1 and CDR2 (germline): MNHEY, SVGEGT. The CDR3 spans 15 residues. Trimming removed 6 bases from V and 0 bases from J; junction bases left unmatched: 4.

The chain uses TRBV9 and TRBJ1-1; no clear D. The CDR3 contains 16 residues. Trimming cost V 3 bases and J 1 base, with 16 bases left between them. Per the germline V gene, CDR1 is SGDLS and CDR2 is YYNGEE. DNA of the CDR3: TGTGCCAGCAGCGCAGTATTTGGTCCCCAGAACACTGAAGCTTTCTTT. This encodes CASSAVFGPQNTEAFF.

This clonotype occurred many times. The chain uses TRBV5-5 and TRBJ1-1; D might be TRBD1 (5 bases). The germline gives CDR1 SGHKS, CDR2 YYEKEE (reference sequence). The CDR3 covers 17 residues. Trimming took off 0 bases at V and 0 bases at J, with 15 bases between the two ends. CDR3 loop: CASSLGGVELMNTEAFF. CDR3 sequence (DNA): TGTGCCAGCAGCTTGGGGGGGGTCGAGCTCATGAACACTGAAGCTTTCTTT.

Only a few counts were recorded for this clonotype. V gene TRBV5-1 combines with J gene TRBJ1-2; D call uncertain. The CDR3 is 14 residues long. Germline loops: CDR1 SGHRS, CDR2 YFSETQ. The V end was cut by 1 base, the J end by 1 base, with 8 bases between. The CDR3 DNA reads TGCGCCAGCAGCTTGTCGCAGCTTAACTATGGCTACACCTTC. Translated: CASSLSQLNYGYTF.

V is TRBV20-1 and J is TRBJ2-5; D not certain. CDR1 is DFQATT and CDR2 is SNEGSKA in the germline V gene (reference sequence). The CDR3 is made up of 13 amino acids. V was pared by 6 bases and J by 2 bases, with 13 bases between. The CDR3 nucleotides read TGCAGTGCAGTTAACTCGGTACAAGAGACCCAGTACTTC. It yields the protein CSAVNSVQETQYF.

V and J are TRBV6-2 or TRBV6-3 and TRBJ1-2; D may be TRBD1 (6 bases). The CDR3 sequence is 12 residues long. V was trimmed by 7 bases and J by 4 bases, leaving 10 bases between them. CDR1 MNHEY and CDR2 SVGEGT come from the germline V gene. DNA for the CDR3: TGTGCCAGCACTTCGGACAGCTATGGCTACACCTTC. Amino acid sequence: CASTSDSYGYTF.

In nucleotides, the CDR3 is TGTGCCAGCAGTTACTGGGCCCAGAGGGGCTACACCTTC. Its protein product is CASSYWAQRGYTF. This sequence joins TRBV6-2 or TRBV6-3 and TRBJ1-2; D gene uncertain. CDR1 and CDR2 (germline): MNHEY, SVGEGT. The V and J ends lost 1 base and 8 bases respectively, with 11 bases between them. The CDR3 totals 13 residues.

J is TRBJ2-7 and V is TRBV28; 12 positions agree with TRBD2. Germline CDR1 is MDHEN and CDR2 is SYDVKM. The CDR3 contains 15 residues. The trim removed 5 bases at V and 6 bases at J, leaving 8 bases unmatched. CDR3 sequence (DNA): TGTGCCAGCAGTCCGAGACTAGCGGGAGTACGCGAGCAGTACTTC. It yields the protein CASSPRLAGVREQYF. Variable domain in full (rest from reference TRBV28 and TRBJ2-7): DVKVTQSSRYLVKRTGEKVFLECVQDMDHENMFWYRQDPGLGLRLIYFSYDVKMKEKGDIPEGYSVSREKKERFSLILESASTNQTSMYLCASSPRLAGVREQYFGPGTRLTVT.

The rearrangement uses TRBV5-1 and TRBJ1-1; TRBD1 might be the D (5 bases). Per the germline V gene, CDR1 is SGHRS and CDR2 is YFSETQ. The CDR3 has 13 residues. V was clipped by 8 bases and J by 11 bases, with 22 bases between them. CDR3 sequence reads: CASVETEGAGAFF. The CDR3 nucleotides read TGCGCCAGTGTCGAGACAGAAGGCGCGGGGGCTTTCTTT.